The sequence of this T cell receptor (beta chain) was determined in a study of cytomegalovirus exposure and HLA in healthy donors. Study-wide results and caveats: Over 150 TCR beta chains were listed as cytomegalovirus-associated. For most TCR sequences rarity was the rule, although some public TCRs occurred in many donors. Through in vitro validation, a few CMV-associated chains were shown to be specific for CMV antigens.

As for this clone: The antigen remains undetermined.

Trimming shortened V by 0 bases and J by 6 bases, and 16 bases separated the two germline ends. The germline V gene has CDR1 SGDLS and CDR2 YYNGEE. The CDR3 runs to 15 residues. Sequencing was performed with immunoSEQ multiplex PCR; in TCRdb, only in-frame clones are kept and a portion is missing. This table has around 150,000 clones, roughly nine tenths appearing once. The chain combines TRBV9 with TRBJ2-7; the D is unclear. The sequencing input was PBMCs. This clonotype originated in a woman aged 18-29 years in good health and CMV-seropositive. The CDR3 region is CASSVDVAPLLEQYF. CDR3 bases: TGTGCCAGCAGCGTAGATGTAGCCCCTTTACTCGAGCAGTACTTC.